In its sample, the clone carrying this T cell receptor beta chain was seen many times. Its target is unknown. In the authors' methods: A papillary thyroid cancer distant-metastasis classifier was built from CDR3 differences across clinicopathological groups. Via MiXCR, TCRdb re-called the PCR reads. TCRdb, rather than the study authors, made the V and J calls. Of tens of thousands of clones in the sample, 30% were seen once. This sample stems from a study of metastatic and nonmetastatic thyroid tumors. The overall study: It was across blood and tumor or nodule tissue from malignant and benign thyroid patients that repertoires were compared.

Overall study findings and caveats: A significant increase in TCR beta diversity was reportedly seen in malignant thyroid tumors relative to benign nodules, in blood and tumor.

The entire patient cohort was treatment-naive prior to thyroid surgery. CDR3 length: 16 residues. Unmatched junction bases numbered 9, after V lost 6 bases and J lost 0 bases. This rearrangement joins TRBV12-3 or TRBV12-4 to TRBJ2-3; 7 bases are a match to TRBD1. The specimen was blood. The TCR sequence derives from a female donor with papillary thyroid cancer or a benign thyroid nodule (not recorded which). Some clones in this sample may be carry-over from other donors' samples. CDR3 DNA sequence: TGTGCCAGCAGCCTACAGGGGATCCCTAGCACAGATACGCAGTATTTT. The encoded protein is CASSLQGIPSTDTQYF.